This T cell receptor (beta chain) was captured in a study of shared clonotypes between healthy human individuals. Whole-study findings and limits: In four donors, roughly 5.2% of naive CD4 clonotypes appeared in common.

Per the original methods: Filtering differed since immunoSEQ provided only junctions, with no quality scores. Sequencing was performed with immunoSEQ multiplex PCR; in TCRdb, only in-frame clones are kept and a portion is missing. V and J calls and clone size are as listed in that table; D and trimming were resolved from the DNA. The sample carries fewer than 2.5 million clones, 80% to 95% recorded once. Per the germline V gene, CDR1 is LNHDA and CDR2 is SQIVND (reference sequence). Trimming cost V 3 bases and J 2 bases; bases outside gene matches: 2. The CDR3 consists of 15 residues. As for this clone: Its antigen is not identified. Other nucleotide sequences in the sample specify the same CDR3.

The TCR sequence derives from a man younger than 35 in good health. Some clones in this sample may be carry-over from other donors' samples. Sequencing input: naive CD4+ T cells from PBMCs. The subset is: CD45RA+ positively selected. The chain combines TRBV19 with TRBJ2-1, with TRBD2 matching 9 bases. The CDR3 is CASSIGGRAYNEQFF. The CDR3 DNA is TGTGCCAGTAGTATCGGCGGGAGGGCCTACAATGAGCAGTTCTTC.